This T cell receptor beta chain originates from a study of blood T cell repertoires in COVID-19. On the study more broadly: Donors in the United States, Italy and Spain gave samples during acute or convalescent COVID-19.

Methods used by the authors: Using reference gene primer amplification, nucleated cell counts were estimated. Repertoires were generated with immunoSEQ multiplex PCR, while TCRdb's copy carries only in-frame clones and drops some. That table furnishes V, J and clone size, whereas the DNA furnished D and trimming. The table has some 240,000 clones, about 81% seen once. Participants, roughly 18 to 100 years old, spanned under 30 US areas. Categorization into cohorts depended on clinical history that participants reported. After removal of 0 bases from V and 3 bases from J, the junction contained 11 bases not matched to a gene. The CDR3 totals 19 residues. CDR1 and CDR2 from the germline V gene are SGHNT and YYREEE (reference sequence).

This TCR was sampled from a man under 40 with acute COVID-19. The material sequenced was PBMCs or T cells enriched from blood (not recorded which). This rearrangement joins TRBV5-4 to TRBJ2-5; 13 bases line up with TRBD2. CDR3 nucleotide sequence: TGTGCCAGCAGCTTGGAGGGACTAGCGGGGACTCTAAGTAAAGAGACCCAGTACTTC. This translates into CASSLEGLAGTLSKETQYF.